Each of the 21 T cell receptor beta chains below was sequenced from the same sample in a study of T-cell reconstitution after alpha-beta-depleted transplantation in children. Unique molecular identifiers were used in preparing the TCRbeta library. From the PCR reads, TCRdb called clonotypes with MiXCR, one entry per CDR3 protein. Seen here are approximately 640,000 distinct CDR3 sequences, around 16% observed once, and the top ten hold approximately 1.1%. The sample was PBMCs from the stem cell graft donor, taken from the stem cell graft. The receptors stem from a human donor who donated a stem cell graft to a child with acute myeloid leukemia.

In this sample, this clonotype turned up many times. The rearrangement joins TRBV27 to TRBJ2-3; TRBD2 agrees at 10 bases. The V segment lost 6 bases and the J segment 1 base; nucleotides outside the gene matches: 4. The germline CDR1 and CDR2 sequences are MNHEY and SMNVEV (reference sequence). The CDR3 has 15 residues. CDR3 nucleotides: TGTGCCAGCAGCTCCCTAGCGGGGGGCACAGATACGCAGTATTTT. Translated, it gives CASSSLAGGTDTQYF.

The rearrangement links TRBV10-3 to TRBJ1-5; possible D gene TRBD1, 5 bases. The CDR3 loop spans 14 amino acids. V was clipped by 3 bases and J by 3 bases, with 9 bases between them. Germline CDR1 is ENHRY and CDR2 is SYGVKD. This CDR3 reads CAISEAGSNQPQHF. CDR3 DNA: TGTGCCATCAGTGAAGCAGGGTCCAATCAGCCCCAGCATTTT.

In its sample, this clonotype was seen a few times. The chain has TRBV7-2 and TRBJ1-1; D gene ambiguous. This CDR3 has 16 residues. Germline assignment: CDR1 SGHTA and CDR2 FQGNSA. Trimming shortened V by 1 base and J by 0 bases, and 12 bases separated the two germline ends. This CDR3 is CASSLEGPGMNTEAFF. DNA for the CDR3: TGTGCCAGCAGCTTAGAAGGGCCGGGGATGAACACTGAAGCTTTCTTT.

The chain carries TRBV5-1 and TRBJ2-1; 9 bases agree with TRBD1. Germline CDR1 and CDR2: SGHRS and YFSETQ. This CDR3 spans 15 amino acids. Trimming cost V 0 bases and J 7 bases; bases outside gene matches: 5. The CDR3: CASSLVGTGKNEQFF. As DNA, the CDR3 is TGCGCCAGCAGCTTGGTTGGGACAGGGAAGAATGAGCAGTTCTTC.

The genes are TRBV5-1 and TRBJ1-1; D is unclear. Germline values: CDR1 SGHRS, CDR2 YFSETQ. This CDR3 is built from 17 residues. Between the trimmed V and J ends, which lost 5 bases and 3 bases, there was a span of 23 bases. The CDR3 is CASREPTHGPIDTEAFF. The DNA for the CDR3 is TGCGCCAGCAGAGAACCTACTCACGGGCCGATCGACACTGAAGCTTTCTTT.

This clonotype turned up a few times. The chain couples TRBV5-1 to TRBJ2-1; 10 positions match TRBD1. CDR3 length: 19 amino acids. V shed 2 bases, J shed 2 bases, and the junction held 13 bases outside the gene matches. CDR1 is SGHRS, CDR2 YFSETQ, per germline. DNA for the CDR3: TGCGCCAGCAGCTTCCGGGACAGGGGTAAGGACGGGCCCTACAATGAGCAGTTCTTC. Protein product: CASSFRDRGKDGPYNEQFF.

The chain carries TRBV20-1 and TRBJ1-1, with D possibly matching TRBD1 (5 bases). The V end lost 2 bases, the J end lost 2 bases, and 15 bases lay between the germline ends. The length of the CDR3 is 15 residues. From germline, CDR1 is DFQATT and CDR2 SNEGSKA (reference sequence). As DNA, the CDR3 is TGCAGTGCTAGACCCGGGGGGTTAAGAAACACTGAAGCTTTCTTT. Translating gives CSARPGGLRNTEAFF.

The J gene is TRBJ2-1, the V gene TRBV4-3, with 10 bases matching TRBD2. Germline CDR1 and CDR2: LGHNA and YSLEER. This CDR3 is 16 amino acids long. V gave up 1 base and J gave up 1 base; unmatched junction bases: 1. The CDR3 here is CASSQVAGGSYNEQFF. The CDR3 nucleotides are TGCGCCAGCAGCCAAGTAGCGGGGGGTTCCTACAATGAGCAGTTCTTC.

This clonotype occurred many times. The chain carries TRBV20-1 and TRBJ2-5, with a possible D match to TRBD2 (5 bases). Germline CDR1 reads DFQATT; CDR2 reads SNEGSKA (reference sequence). The CDR3 runs 15 residues. Deletions cut 3 bases from V and 2 bases from J, with 16 bases between. The chain's CDR3 is CSASVELTGQETQYF. The CDR3, as DNA: TGCAGTGCTAGTGTGGAGTTGACGGGGCAAGAGACCCAGTACTTC.

This clonotype was recorded at least ten times. This chain links TRBV29-1 with TRBJ2-5; D possibly uses TRBD1 or TRBD2 (5 bases each). The CDR3 totals 12 residues. The V end was cut by 3 bases, the J end by 9 bases, with 14 bases between. The germline gives CDR1 SQVTM, CDR2 ANQGSEA. The DNA of the CDR3 is TGCAGCGTTGACCAGGGAGCTGAAGCCCAGTACTTC. It yields the protein CSVDQGAEAQYF.

The chain couples TRBV27 to TRBJ2-2; weak D call: TRBD2 (5 bases). This CDR3 is built from 13 residues. The V end lost 5 bases, the J end lost 12 bases, and 16 bases lay between the germline ends. Germline V gene lookup returns CDR1 MNHEY and CDR2 SMNVEV (reference sequence). The CDR3 is CASSGGPIMKLFF. The CDR3 coding sequence is TGTGCCAGCAGTGGAGGCCCAATAATGAAGCTGTTTTTT.

The chain recombines TRBV20-1 with TRBJ1-5; D is uncertain. The CDR3 contains 14 residues. V lost 0 bases, J lost 3 bases, and 9 bases lay in between. The germline V gene encodes CDR1 DFQATT and CDR2 SNEGSKA (reference sequence). The CDR3 nucleotides are TGCAGTGCTAGAGATCCACAGAACAATCAGCCCCAGCATTTT. It encodes CSARDPQNNQPQHF.

The sample holds a few counts of this clonotype. The chain is built from TRBV25-1 and TRBJ2-5; tentatively, D is TRBD1 or TRBD2 (6 bases each). This CDR3 region has 17 residues. Looked up from germline, CDR1 is MGHDK and CDR2 is SYGVNS. V was shortened by 0 bases and J by 2 bases, with 16 bases between the two germline ends. The CDR3 nucleotides read TGTGCCAGCAGTGAATACACAGAGGGGGGCTCACAAGAGACCCAGTACTTC. Translated, it gives CASSEYTEGGSQETQYF.

The table lists this clonotype with many counts. The chain joins TRBV12-3 or TRBV12-4 to TRBJ2-4; tentatively, D is TRBD1 (6 bases). V was clipped by 6 bases and J by 4 bases, with 16 bases between them. This CDR3 has 15 amino acids. The CDR3 sequence is CASSLSGVPKNIQYF. The CDR3 DNA reads as TGTGCCAGCAGCCTATCAGGGGTTCCTAAAAACATTCAGTACTTC.

This chain joins TRBV6-5 and TRBJ2-2, with D perhaps TRBD1 (5 bases). Trimming took off 2 bases at V and 1 base at J, with 11 bases between the two ends. This CDR3 contains 16 residues. Germline values: CDR1 MNHEY, CDR2 SVGAGI. The CDR3, as DNA: TGTGCCAGCAGTTACCTCAGGGAAATGAACACCGGGGAGCTGTTTTTT. The encoded protein is CASSYLREMNTGELFF.

Many counts were recorded for this clonotype. The chain combines TRBV10-2 with TRBJ1-2; D is perhaps TRBD1 (5 bases). Germline V CDR1 and CDR2: WSHSY, SAAADI. CDR3 length: 13 amino acids. V lost 7 bases to trimming and J lost 4 bases, with 13 bases between them. CDR3 in amino acids: CASTAGFAYGYTF. Written as DNA, the CDR3 is TGCGCCAGCACCGCAGGGTTTGCCTATGGCTACACCTTC.

CDR3 loop: CASSLNWDIAATDTQYF. CDR3 sequence (DNA): TGTGCCAGCAGTCTTAACTGGGACATCGCGGCCACAGATACGCAGTATTTT. The chain couples TRBV12-3 or TRBV12-4 to TRBJ2-3; maybe TRBD1 (6 bases). V lost 5 bases and J lost 2, with 20 bases in between. The CDR3 runs 17 residues.

This sequence joins TRBV30 and TRBJ2-3; TRBD1 agrees at 8 bases. V lost 0 bases and J lost 4; bases outside the gene matches: 6. CDR1 is GTSNPN, CDR2 SVGIG, per germline (reference sequence). The CDR3 has 15 residues. The CDR3 DNA reads TGTGCCTGGAGTGTATGGACAGGGTCACCAGATACGCAGTATTTT. Translation gives CAWSVWTGSPDTQYF.

This clonotype has at least ten counts. V gene TRBV7-8 combines with J gene TRBJ2-7; 14 positions match TRBD2. The CDR3 is 16 residues long. With 6 bases clipped from V and 4 bases from J, the junction kept 8 bases outside the gene matches. In germline, CDR1 is SGHVS, CDR2 FQNEAQ. CDR3 nucleotides: TGTGCCAGCAGTCCACGGACTAGCGGGGGGTTGTACGAGCAGTACGTC. Translation: CASSPRTSGGLYEQYV.

This clonotype was picked up a small number of times. At one of its ends the junction is not consistent with the germline gene, which may arise from a read error. CDR3 sequence reads: CASRLAGGTYEQYF. CDR3 bases: TGTGCCAGCAGATTAGCGGGGGGGACCTACGAGCAGTACTTC. The J gene is TRBJ2-7, the V gene TRBV7-2; 11 bases are a match to TRBD2. This CDR3 contains 14 residues. CDR1 is SGHTA, CDR2 FQGNSA, per germline.

This clonotype has at least ten counts. The chain employs TRBV12-3 or TRBV12-4 and TRBJ1-5; D is unresolved. This CDR3 spans 14 amino acids. V was clipped by 6 bases and J by 5 bases, with 14 bases between them. This CDR3 reads CASSPVSTHQPQHF. Here the CDR3 DNA reads TGTGCCAGCAGCCCCGTGAGCACTCATCAGCCCCAGCATTTT.